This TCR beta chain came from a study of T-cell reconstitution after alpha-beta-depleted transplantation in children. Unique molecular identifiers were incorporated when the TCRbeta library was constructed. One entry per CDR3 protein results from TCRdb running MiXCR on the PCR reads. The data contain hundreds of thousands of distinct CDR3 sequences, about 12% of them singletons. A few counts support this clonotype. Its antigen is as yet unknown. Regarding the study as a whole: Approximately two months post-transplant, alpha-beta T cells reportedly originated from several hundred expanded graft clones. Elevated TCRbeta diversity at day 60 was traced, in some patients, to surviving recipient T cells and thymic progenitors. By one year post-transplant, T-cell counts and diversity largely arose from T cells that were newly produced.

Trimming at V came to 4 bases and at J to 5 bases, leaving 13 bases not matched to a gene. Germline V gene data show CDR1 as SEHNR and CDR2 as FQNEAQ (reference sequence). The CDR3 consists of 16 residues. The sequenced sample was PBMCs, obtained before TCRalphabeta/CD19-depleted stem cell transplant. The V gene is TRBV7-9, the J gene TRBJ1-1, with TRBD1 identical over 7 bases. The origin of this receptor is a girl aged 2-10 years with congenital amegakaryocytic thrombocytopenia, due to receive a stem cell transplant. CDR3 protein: CASSSAGGRFSTEAFF. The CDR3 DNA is TGTGCCAGCAGCTCGGCAGGGGGAAGGTTTAGTACTGAAGCTTTCTTT.